A selection of T cell receptor beta chains follows, all from one sample in a study of PD-1 blockade in classical Hodgkin lymphoma. Only in-frame clones appear in the TCRdb table, and some are missing; sequencing was by immunoSEQ multiplex PCR. The repertoire includes tens of thousands of clones, about 91% of them detected once, and around 10% sits in the top ten. The material was peripheral blood mononuclear cells (PBMCs), obtained before the second cycle of nivolumab. Source of these receptors: a human donor with classical Hodgkin lymphoma. Each CDR3 is given with its conserved first and last residue. D genes are given only for firm matches. Size tells how often a clone was seen (once, few, many) or the class of an expanded clone, and some rows leave it out.

clone_size: NA
d_call: NA
v_call: TRBV7-6
j_call: TRBJ2-7
cdr3_aa: CASSPERSAYEQYF
cdr3_nt: TGTGCCAGCAGCCCGGAGCGGAGCGCCTACGAGCAGTACTTC

clone_size: NA
d_call: TRBD1
v_call: TRBV6-1
j_call: TRBJ1-2
cdr3_aa: CASRGDRETYGYTF
cdr3_nt: TGTGCCAGCAGGGGGGACAGGGAGACTTATGGCTACACCTTC

clone_size: NA
d_call: TRBD1
v_call: TRBV6-5
j_call: TRBJ2-7
cdr3_aa: CASSYGQGSSYEQYF
cdr3_nt: TGTGCCAGCAGCTATGGACAGGGGAGCTCCTACGAGCAGTACTTC

clone_size: NA
d_call: NA
v_call: TRBV30
j_call: TRBJ2-5
cdr3_aa: CAWQGQETQYF
cdr3_nt: TGTGCCTGGCAGGGGCAAGAGACCCAGTACTTC

clone_size: NA
d_call: NA
v_call: TRBV28
j_call: TRBJ1-4
cdr3_aa: CASSRLFGSENEKLFF
cdr3_nt: TGTGCCAGCAGCCGCCTCTTTGGCAGCGAAAATGAAAAACTGTTTTTT

clone_size: once
d_call: TRBD1
v_call: TRBV28
j_call: TRBJ1-2
cdr3_aa: CASRGQGEPFNYGYTF
cdr3_nt: TGTGCCAGCCGGGGTCAGGGGGAACCCTTTAACTATGGCTACACCTTC

clone_size: NA
d_call: NA
v_call: TRBV27
j_call: TRBJ1-6
cdr3_aa: CASRLRTDFYNSPLHF
cdr3_nt: TGTGCCAGCAGATTACGGACAGACTTCTATAATTCACCCCTCCACTTT

clone_size: NA
d_call: NA
v_call: TRBV29-1
j_call: TRBJ2-1
cdr3_aa: CSAGYNEQFF
cdr3_nt: TGCAGCGCAGGGTACAATGAGCAGTTCTTC

clone_size: NA
d_call: TRBD1
v_call: TRBV28
j_call: TRBJ2-2
cdr3_aa: CASSLWGQVGDTGELFF
cdr3_nt: TGTGCCAGCAGTTTATGGGGACAGGTGGGGGACACCGGGGAGCTGTTTTTT

clone_size: few
d_call: NA
v_call: TRBV19
j_call: TRBJ2-7
cdr3_aa: CASSLGRNYEQYF
cdr3_nt: TGTGCCAGTAGTCTCGGACGGAACTACGAGCAGTACTTC

clone_size: NA
d_call: NA
v_call: TRBV5-1
j_call: TRBJ2-1
cdr3_aa: CASSLGSSSYNEQFF
cdr3_nt: TGCGCCAGCAGCTTGGGATCAAGCTCCTACAATGAGCAGTTCTTC

clone_size: NA
d_call: NA
v_call: TRBV28
j_call: TRBJ2-7
cdr3_aa: CASRPPTALSYEQYF
cdr3_nt: TGTGCCAGCAGGCCGCCTACCGCCCTCTCCTACGAGCAGTACTTC

clone_size: NA
d_call: NA
v_call: TRBV6-6
j_call: TRBJ2-7
cdr3_aa: CASRWTPEGEQYF
cdr3_nt: TGTGCCAGCAGATGGACCCCCGAAGGGGAGCAGTACTTC

clone_size: NA
d_call: NA
v_call: TRBV29-1
j_call: TRBJ2-1
cdr3_aa: CSVEEGTNEQFF
cdr3_nt: TGCAGCGTTGAGGAGGGTACGAATGAGCAGTTCTTC

clone_size: NA
d_call: TRBD2
v_call: TRBV25-1
j_call: TRBJ2-3
cdr3_aa: CASSERRGGADTQYF
cdr3_nt: TGTGCCAGCAGTGAACGCCGGGGGGGCGCAGATACGCAGTATTTT

clone_size: few
d_call: NA
v_call: TRBV5-1
j_call: TRBJ1-1
cdr3_aa: CASSLVQGFNTEAFF
cdr3_nt: TGCGCCAGCAGCTTGGTACAGGGTTTTAACACTGAAGCTTTCTTT

clone_size: NA
d_call: NA
v_call: TRBV19
j_call: TRBJ1-4
cdr3_aa: CASSLTVNEKLFF
cdr3_nt: TGTGCCAGTAGCCTGACAGTTAATGAAAAACTGTTTTTT

clone_size: NA
d_call: NA
v_call: TRBV20-1
j_call: TRBJ2-5
cdr3_aa: CSAVGGETQYF
cdr3_nt: TGCAGTGCAGTAGGGGGGGAGACCCAGTACTTC

clone_size: few
d_call: TRBD2
v_call: TRBV28
j_call: TRBJ2-1
cdr3_aa: CASRLFTSGSIEQFF
cdr3_nt: TGTGCCAGCAGGCTATTTACTAGCGGGAGCATCGAGCAGTTCTTC

clone_size: NA
d_call: NA
v_call: TRBV2
j_call: TRBJ2-3
cdr3_aa: CASSEALAGRDTQYF
cdr3_nt: TGTGCCAGCAGTGAAGCGCTTGCAGGGAGAGATACGCAGTATTTT

clone_size: NA
d_call: NA
v_call: TRBV6-1
j_call: TRBJ1-6
cdr3_aa: CASSERGGGKGNSPLHF
cdr3_nt: TGTGCCAGCAGTGAAAGGGGTGGGGGAAAAGGTAATTCACCCCTCCACTTT

clone_size: NA
d_call: TRBD2
v_call: TRBV28
j_call: TRBJ2-3
cdr3_aa: CASNLYGGLARGDTQYF
cdr3_nt: TGTGCCAGCAATCTATACGGAGGACTAGCGAGGGGGGATACGCAGTATTTT

clone_size: NA
d_call: TRBD1
v_call: TRBV7-2
j_call: TRBJ1-3
cdr3_aa: CASSLRSGTGVLSGNTIYF
cdr3_nt: TGTGCCAGCAGCTTGAGGTCCGGGACAGGGGTCCTCTCTGGAAACACCATATATTTT

clone_size: NA
d_call: NA
v_call: TRBV6-6
j_call: TRBJ1-1
cdr3_aa: CASSYDGAREEAFF
cdr3_nt: TGTGCCAGCAGTTACGATGGGGCGCGAGAGGAAGCTTTCTTT

clone_size: NA
d_call: NA
v_call: TRBV5-1
j_call: TRBJ2-2
cdr3_aa: CASSLAPGELFF
cdr3_nt: TGCGCCAGCAGCTTGGCGCCCGGGGAGCTGTTTTTT

clone_size: NA
d_call: NA
v_call: TRBV5-8
j_call: TRBJ2-6
cdr3_aa: CASSSRTTGANVLTF
cdr3_nt: TGTGCCAGCAGCTCTCGGACTACCGGGGCCAACGTCCTGACTTTC

clone_size: NA
d_call: TRBD1
v_call: TRBV15
j_call: TRBJ2-1
cdr3_aa: CATSNDRVSYNEQFF
cdr3_nt: TGTGCCACCAGCAACGACAGGGTTTCCTACAATGAGCAGTTCTTC

clone_size: few
d_call: NA
v_call: TRBV7-9
j_call: TRBJ1-5
cdr3_aa: CASSLGGGEFGQPQHF
cdr3_nt: TGTGCCAGCAGCTTAGGCGGAGGGGAGTTCGGTCAGCCCCAGCATTTT